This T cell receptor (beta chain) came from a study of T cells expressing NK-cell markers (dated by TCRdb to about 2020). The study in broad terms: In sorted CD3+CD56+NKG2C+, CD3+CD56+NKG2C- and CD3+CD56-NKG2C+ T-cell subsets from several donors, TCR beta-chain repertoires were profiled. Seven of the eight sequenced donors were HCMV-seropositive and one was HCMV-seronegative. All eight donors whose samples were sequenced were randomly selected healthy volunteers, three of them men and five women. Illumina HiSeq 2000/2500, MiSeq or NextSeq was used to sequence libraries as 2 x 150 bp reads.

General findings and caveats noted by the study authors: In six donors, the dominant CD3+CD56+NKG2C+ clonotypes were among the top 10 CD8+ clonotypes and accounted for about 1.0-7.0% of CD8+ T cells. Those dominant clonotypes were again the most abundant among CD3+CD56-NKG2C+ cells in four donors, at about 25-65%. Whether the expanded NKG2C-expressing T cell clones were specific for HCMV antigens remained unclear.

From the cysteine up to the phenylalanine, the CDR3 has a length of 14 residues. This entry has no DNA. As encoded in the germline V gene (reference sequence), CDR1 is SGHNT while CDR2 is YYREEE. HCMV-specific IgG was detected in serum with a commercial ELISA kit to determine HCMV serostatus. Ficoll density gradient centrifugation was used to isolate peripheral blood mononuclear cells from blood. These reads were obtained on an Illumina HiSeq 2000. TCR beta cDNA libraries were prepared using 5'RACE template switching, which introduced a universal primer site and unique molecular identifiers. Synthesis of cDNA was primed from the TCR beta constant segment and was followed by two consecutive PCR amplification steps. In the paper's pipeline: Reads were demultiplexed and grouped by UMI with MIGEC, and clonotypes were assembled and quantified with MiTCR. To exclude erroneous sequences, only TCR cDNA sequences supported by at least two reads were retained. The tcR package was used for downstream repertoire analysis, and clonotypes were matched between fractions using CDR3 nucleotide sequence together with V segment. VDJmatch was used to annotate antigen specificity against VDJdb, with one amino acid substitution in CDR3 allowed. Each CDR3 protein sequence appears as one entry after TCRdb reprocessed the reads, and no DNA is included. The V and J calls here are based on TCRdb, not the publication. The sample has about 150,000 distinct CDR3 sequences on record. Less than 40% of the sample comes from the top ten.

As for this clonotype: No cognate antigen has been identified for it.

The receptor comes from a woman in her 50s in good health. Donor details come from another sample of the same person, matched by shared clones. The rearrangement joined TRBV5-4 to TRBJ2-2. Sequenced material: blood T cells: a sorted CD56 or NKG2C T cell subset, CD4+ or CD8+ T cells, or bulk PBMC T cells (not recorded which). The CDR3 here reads CASSSLMNTGELFF.